One sample yielded the 32 T cell receptor beta chains listed below, sequenced in a study of shared clonotypes between healthy human individuals. Sequenced by immunoSEQ multiplex PCR; TCRdb stores in-frame clones only, minus some. The table includes hundreds of thousands of clones, less than 98% detected once. Material: naive CD4+ T cells sorted from blood. Sample subset: CD45RA+ positively selected. The source of these receptors is a woman in her thirties in good health.

The chain combines TRBV27 with TRBJ2-7; TRBD2 is a possible D gene (6 bases). The V gene's germline CDR1 is MNHEY and CDR2 SMNVEV (reference sequence). The CDR3 is 14 amino acids. Deletions cut 5 bases from V and 2 bases from J, with 13 bases between. CDR3 sequence (DNA): TGTGCCAGCAGTACACCGGGACTGCCCTACGAGCAGTACTTC. Its protein is CASSTPGLPYEQYF.

The V and J genes are TRBV18 and TRBJ2-1; D possibly corresponds to TRBD1 (5 bases). This CDR3 comprises 14 residues. The ends were cut back, 3 bases at V and 10 bases at J, with 16 bases in the middle. Per germline, CDR1 KGHSH and CDR2 LQKENI. The CDR3 region has the DNA TGTGCCAGCTCACCGGATAGGGGTCCAAGGGAGCAGTTCTTC. Protein sequence: CASSPDRGPREQFF.

The chain uses TRBV9 and TRBJ2-1; 14 positions match TRBD2. The germline V gene encodes CDR1 SGDLS and CDR2 YYNGEE. V was pared by 3 bases and J by 0 bases, with 2 bases of the junction left unmatched. This CDR3 comprises 17 residues. For the CDR3, the DNA is TGTGCCAGCAGCGGAGGACTAGCGGGAGGCTCCTACAATGAGCAGTTCTTC. Translation: CASSGGLAGGSYNEQFF.

J is TRBJ1-1 and V is TRBV28; D remains unclear. This CDR3 region has 11 residues. V was shortened by 3 bases and J by 8 bases, with 7 bases between the two germline ends. CDR1 is MDHEN and CDR2 is SYDVKM in the germline V gene. The CDR3 sequence: CASSLHSEAFF. The CDR3 nucleotides read TGTGCCAGCAGTTTGCACTCAGAAGCTTTCTTT. Drawing the rest from reference TRBV28 and TRBJ1-1, the complete variable domain is DVKVTQSSRYLVKRTGEKVFLECVQDMDHENMFWYRQDPGLGLRLIYFSYDVKMKEKGDIPEGYSVSREKKERFSLILESASTNQTSMYLCASSLHSEAFFGQGTRLTVV.

This clone was counted between two and nine times. J is TRBJ1-2 and V is TRBV28; D is unclear. V lost 7 bases and J 2 bases, leaving 11 bases between the germline ends. Germline CDR1 MDHEN, CDR2 SYDVKM. The CDR3 has 13 residues. CDR3 sequence reads: CASTLRANYGYTF. Written as DNA, the CDR3 is TGTGCCAGCACCTTGCGGGCAAACTATGGCTACACCTTC.

V gene TRBV6-1 combines with J gene TRBJ2-7; TRBD1 is a possible D gene (5 bases). The V gene lost 3 bases and the J gene lost 0 bases, with 9 bases spanning the gap. Germline CDR1 reads MNHNS; CDR2 reads SASEGT. This CDR3 contains 14 residues. The CDR3 bases are TGTGCCAGCAGTGATAGGACACGCTCCTACGAGCAGTACTTC. Its translation: CASSDRTRSYEQYF.

The genes are TRBV28 and TRBJ1-2, with 7 bases matching TRBD1. The CDR3 runs to 16 residues. The ends lost 6 bases at V and 0 bases at J; junction bases unmatched: 10. Germline V gene lookup returns CDR1 MDHEN and CDR2 SYDVKM. Here the CDR3 reads CASSQTIGTANYGYTF. CDR3 bases: TGTGCCAGCAGCCAGACCATTGGGACAGCTAACTATGGCTACACCTTC.

The CDR3 sequence: CASRARGGGQETQYF. CDR3 nucleotide sequence: TGTGCCAGCAGGGCTCGGGGTGGGGGTCAAGAGACCCAGTACTTC. This chain uses TRBV6-1 with TRBJ2-5, with D possibly being TRBD1 or TRBD2 (5 bases each). The CDR3 is 15 residues long. Trimming stripped 6 bases from V and 2 bases from J, with 16 bases between. Looked up from germline, CDR1 is MNHNS and CDR2 is SASEGT.

The V and J genes are TRBV28 and TRBJ2-5; 13 bases are a match to TRBD2. The J call may not be correct, given that the DNA end is closer to TRBJ2-7. This CDR3 region has 16 residues. Germline CDR1 reads MDHEN; CDR2 reads SYDVKM. CDR3 coding DNA: TGTGCCAGCAGTCGCGCAACCGGGACTAGCGGGGCCGAGCAGTACTTC. This codes for CASSRATGTSGAEQYF.

The chain recombines TRBV11-2 with TRBJ2-7; 7 positions match TRBD1. Germline V gene lookup returns CDR1 SGHAT and CDR2 FQNNGV. The CDR3 covers 15 residues. The junction had 9 bases not matched to a gene; V was cut back by 5 bases and J by 2 bases. The CDR3 loop reads CASSLGQADTYEQYF. DNA of the CDR3: TGTGCCAGCAGCCTCGGACAGGCGGACACCTACGAGCAGTACTTC.

The chain combines TRBV9 with TRBJ2-3; D not resolved. Trimming removed 4 bases from V and 1 base from J, with 10 bases in between. Per the germline V gene, CDR1 is SGDLS and CDR2 is YYNGEE. CDR3 length equals 14 residues. DNA for the CDR3: TGTGCCAGCAGCACCCGCGCCGGCACAGATACGCAGTATTTT. This codes for CASSTRAGTDTQYF. Using reference TRBV9 and TRBJ2-3 for the parts outside the CDR3, the full variable domain is DSGVTQTPKHLITATGQRVTLRCSPRSGDLSVYWYQQSLDQGLQFLIQYYNGEERAKGNILERFSAQQFPDLHSELNLSSLELGDSALYFCASSTRAGTDTQYFGPGTRLTVL.

The chain has TRBV10-3 and TRBJ1-2; 9 positions agree with TRBD1. This CDR3 contains 13 residues. CDR1 and CDR2 (germline): ENHRY, SYGVKD. The J segment lost 3 bases and the V segment lost 6 bases, leaving 2 bases of the junction unmatched. The CDR3 DNA is TGTGCCATCAGCCGGACAGGGGACTATGGCTACACCTTC. It translates to CAISRTGDYGYTF.

The V call is TRBV13, the J call TRBJ1-1; D is ambiguous. The germline CDR1 and CDR2 sequences are PRHDT and FYEKMQ (reference sequence). Trimming removed 6 bases at V and 6 bases at J, with 17 bases between. The CDR3 sequence is 14 residues long. For the CDR3, the DNA is TGTGCCAGCAGTTACCCAAACTTGGGCGCTGAAGCTTTCTTT. This encodes CASSYPNLGAEAFF. The entire variable domain, with the rest obtained from reference TRBV13 and TRBJ1-1, is as follows: AAGVIQSPRHLIKEKRETATLKCYPIPRHDTVYWYQQGPGQDPQFLISFYEKMQSDKGSIPDRFSAQQFSDYHSELNMSSLELGDSALYFCASSYPNLGAEAFFGQGTRLTVV.

The chain recombines TRBV6-6 with TRBJ2-7; D is ambiguous. Trimming shortened V by 2 bases and J by 0 bases, and 14 bases separated the two germline ends. Per the germline V gene, CDR1 is MNHNY and CDR2 is SVGAGI (reference sequence). The CDR3 contains 16 residues. The CDR3 DNA reads as TGTGCCAGCAGTTACGATAGCTTACGGCTCTCCTACGAGCAGTACTTC. Protein: CASSYDSLRLSYEQYF.

This chain connects TRBV11-2 to TRBJ2-5, with TRBD1 matching over 9 bases. Germline CDR1 and CDR2: SGHAT and FQNNGV. Losses at the gene ends were 4 bases for V and 4 bases for J; bases not matched to a gene: 13. The CDR3 consists of 17 residues. In DNA, the CDR3 is TGTGCCAGCAGCTCACTCGGGACAGGGATCTCCGGAGAGACCCAGTACTTC. Its translation is CASSSLGTGISGETQYF.

This clone was seen just once. The chain recombines TRBV18 with TRBJ2-7; 9 nucleotides match TRBD2. The V segment lost 8 bases and the J segment 2 bases; nucleotides outside the gene matches: 1. This CDR3 comprises 12 residues. Germline V CDR1 and CDR2: KGHSH, LQKENI. The CDR3 sequence is CASAGGAYEQYF. The CDR3 DNA reads as TGTGCCAGCGCGGGGGGGGCCTACGAGCAGTACTTC.

The chain joins TRBV4-1 to TRBJ1-4; D call uncertain. Germline assignment: CDR1 MGHRA and CDR2 YSYEKL. V lost 3 bases and J lost 0, with 5 bases in between. This CDR3 comprises 14 residues. The CDR3 coding sequence is TGCGCCAGCAGCCACCCAGCAACTAATGAAAAACTGTTTTTT. It codes for CASSHPATNEKLFF.

The chain carries TRBV7-9 and TRBJ2-2; 7 bases fit TRBD2. The CDR3 length is 14 residues. Germline lookup yields CDR1 SEHNR and CDR2 FQNEAQ (reference sequence). V lost 5 bases, J lost 5 bases, and 5 bases stayed unmatched. The CDR3 protein is CASSPGLLTGELFF. The CDR3 DNA is TGTGCCAGCAGCCCGGGACTACTTACCGGGGAGCTGTTTTTT.

This chain joins TRBV6-6 and TRBJ2-1, with 12 bases that match TRBD1. Germline CDR1 is MNHNY and CDR2 is SVGAGI (reference sequence). The CDR3 has 14 amino acids. V shed 6 bases and J 8 bases; nucleotides not matched to a gene: 5. The CDR3 DNA follows: TGTGCCAGCAGGATGGGACAGGGGGCCTATGAGCAGTTCTTC. Encoded protein: CASRMGQGAYEQFF.

V and J are TRBV19 and TRBJ2-7; D ambiguous. Trimming shortened V by 3 bases and J by 6 bases, and 15 bases separated the two germline ends. The length of the CDR3 is 14 residues. Germline lookup yields CDR1 LNHDA and CDR2 SQIVND (reference sequence). The CDR3 DNA sequence: TGTGCCAGTAGTATCCGAGGTCCAGGTTCCGAGCAGTACTTC. Translating gives CASSIRGPGSEQYF.

This sequence joins TRBV11-2 and TRBJ2-5; 8 bases align to TRBD2. CDR1 and CDR2 (germline): SGHAT, FQNNGV. There are 14 residues in the CDR3. After removal of 6 bases from V and 4 bases from J, the junction contained 7 bases not matched to a gene. The CDR3 DNA is TGTGCCAGCAGTTACGCGGGAGGCGCAGAGACCCAGTACTTC. Encoded protein: CASSYAGGAETQYF.

V gene TRBV5-1 combines with J gene TRBJ2-5, with D unresolved. In germline, CDR1 is SGHRS, CDR2 YFSETQ. V gave up 4 bases and J gave up 1 base, with 8 bases separating them. The CDR3 is 13 amino acids. CDR3 nucleotides: TGCGCCAGCAGCCCAAATATCCAAGAGACCCAGTACTTC. Protein product: CASSPNIQETQYF.

The V gene is TRBV19, the J gene TRBJ2-3; no reliable D call. Germline CDR1 and CDR2: LNHDA and SQIVND (reference sequence). The CDR3 is 15 amino acids. V dropped 7 bases and J dropped 0 bases, with 14 bases sitting between them. As DNA, the CDR3 is TGTGCCAGTAAAGCAGGAACCCTCAGCACAGATACGCAGTATTTT. It is translated as CASKAGTLSTDTQYF.

With respect to this clone: Other DNA sequences in the same sample also yield this CDR3. V is TRBV2 and J is TRBJ1-4; D gene unclear. V lost 4 bases to trimming and J lost 0 bases, with 6 bases between them. The V gene's germline CDR1 is SNHLY and CDR2 FYNNEI. CDR3 length equals 14 residues. CDR3 residues: CASSVTTTNEKLFF. The DNA for the CDR3 is TGTGCCAGCAGTGTAACTACAACTAATGAAAAACTGTTTTTT.

The chain uses TRBV18 and TRBJ1-5; 10 bases agree with TRBD1. Germline V gene lookup returns CDR1 KGHSH and CDR2 LQKENI. The CDR3 is 14 residues long. V was pared by 4 bases and J by 9 bases, with 6 bases of the junction left unmatched. DNA for the CDR3: TGTGCCAGCTCACTGGGGACAGGGGAAGGGCCCCAGCATTTT. Residues: CASSLGTGEGPQHF.

This sequence joins TRBV5-1 and TRBJ2-1; D not resolved. Germline loops: CDR1 SGHRS, CDR2 YFSETQ. This CDR3 is 12 amino acids long. V was trimmed by 1 base and J by 6 bases, leaving 5 bases between them. The CDR3 protein is CASSLLFNEQFF. The DNA of the CDR3 is TGCGCCAGCAGCTTGTTGTTCAATGAGCAGTTCTTC.

The chain employs TRBV5-1 and TRBJ2-1, with TRBD2 matching 7 bases. The CDR3 runs 16 residues. Looked up from germline, CDR1 is SGHRS and CDR2 is YFSETQ. Trimming cost V 3 bases and J 2 bases; bases outside gene matches: 8. The CDR3 sequence is CASSYRAGTTYNEQFF. The CDR3 nucleotides read TGCGCCAGCAGCTACCGAGCGGGAACTACCTACAATGAGCAGTTCTTC.

The V call is TRBV2, the J call TRBJ2-7; TRBD1 or TRBD2 may be the D gene (5 bases each). The germline V gene has CDR1 SNHLY and CDR2 FYNNEI. V lost 6 bases, J lost 3 bases, and 15 bases lay in between. CDR3 length: 14 amino acids. DNA of the CDR3: TGTGCCAGCAGCGCCGGGACGCTATTCTACGAGCAGTACTTC. This codes for CASSAGTLFYEQYF.

This rearrangement joins TRBV6-6 to TRBJ2-5; tentatively, D is TRBD1 (7 bases). Germline CDR1 and CDR2: MNHNY and SVGAGI (reference sequence). The V and J ends lost 7 bases and 5 bases respectively, with 20 bases between them. The CDR3 runs to 15 residues. CDR3 amino acids: CASTTLRGVGETQYF. The CDR3 DNA is TGTGCCAGCACCACTCTCAGGGGGGTCGGGGAGACCCAGTACTTC.

The J gene is TRBJ1-5, the V gene TRBV28; D not resolved. CDR3 length: 16 residues. The germline V gene has CDR1 MDHEN and CDR2 SYDVKM. V lost 5 bases and J lost 3, with 17 bases in between. The CDR3 DNA is TGTGCCAGCAGTCCCGCACCGTCTCTATCCAATCAGCCCCAGCATTTT. This encodes CASSPAPSLSNQPQHF. Complete variable domain (other parts from reference TRBV28 and TRBJ1-5): DVKVTQSSRYLVKRTGEKVFLECVQDMDHENMFWYRQDPGLGLRLIYFSYDVKMKEKGDIPEGYSVSREKKERFSLILESASTNQTSMYLCASSPAPSLSNQPQHFGDGTRLSIL.

V gene TRBV2 combines with J gene TRBJ2-5; 9 bases match TRBD2. The DNA end is more similar to TRBJ2-7, so the J call may be wrong. The germline CDR1 and CDR2 sequences are SNHLY and FYNNEI. The CDR3 runs to 14 residues. The CDR3 spells CASGPGTSSYEQYF. CDR3 sequence (DNA): TGTGCCAGCGGTCCCGGGACTAGCTCGTACGAGCAGTACTTC.

The gene calls are TRBV7-2 and TRBJ2-5, with 7 nucleotides matching TRBD2. This CDR3 is 18 amino acids long. V gave up 1 base and J gave up 5 bases; unmatched junction bases: 16. CDR1 is SGHTA and CDR2 is FQGNSA in the germline V gene. CDR3 sequence (DNA): TGTGCCAGCAGCTTAGGGAAAATGTTTCGGACTAGGGGTGAGACCCAGTACTTC. Translation gives CASSLGKMFRTRGETQYF.